This T cell receptor (beta chain) was sequenced in a study of PD-1 blockade in classical Hodgkin lymphoma. General study results and limits: According to reports, newly diagnosed patients had lower baseline TCR diversity than healthy donors, and relapsed/refractory patients had lower baseline TCR diversity still. The causes of the repertoire differences, possibly disease activity or prior therapy, remain undefined.

Worth noting for this clone: Its antigen is not known.

TCRdb's copy holds only in-frame clones and misses some; the assay was immunoSEQ multiplex PCR. The sample holds about 20,000 clones; around 81% are singletons and the top ten take around 1.3%. Trimming took 3 bases from V and 1 from J, leaving 4 bases between them. This CDR3 spans 13 amino acids. The germline CDR1 and CDR2 sequences are KGHSH and LQKENI. Time point: newly diagnosed, previously untreated cHL patient sample. From thawed PBMCs, CD4+ T cells were purified using magnetic negative selection. A comparison was provided by newly diagnosed, untreated classical Hodgkin lymphoma PBMCs. This chain joins TRBV18 and TRBJ2-1; D gene unclear. Sequencing was carried out using CD4+ T cells from blood. The sequence was collected from a human donor with classical Hodgkin lymphoma. CDR3 amino acids: CASSPGSYNEQFF. CDR3 nucleotides: TGTGCCAGCTCACCTGGGTCCTACAATGAGCAGTTCTTC.